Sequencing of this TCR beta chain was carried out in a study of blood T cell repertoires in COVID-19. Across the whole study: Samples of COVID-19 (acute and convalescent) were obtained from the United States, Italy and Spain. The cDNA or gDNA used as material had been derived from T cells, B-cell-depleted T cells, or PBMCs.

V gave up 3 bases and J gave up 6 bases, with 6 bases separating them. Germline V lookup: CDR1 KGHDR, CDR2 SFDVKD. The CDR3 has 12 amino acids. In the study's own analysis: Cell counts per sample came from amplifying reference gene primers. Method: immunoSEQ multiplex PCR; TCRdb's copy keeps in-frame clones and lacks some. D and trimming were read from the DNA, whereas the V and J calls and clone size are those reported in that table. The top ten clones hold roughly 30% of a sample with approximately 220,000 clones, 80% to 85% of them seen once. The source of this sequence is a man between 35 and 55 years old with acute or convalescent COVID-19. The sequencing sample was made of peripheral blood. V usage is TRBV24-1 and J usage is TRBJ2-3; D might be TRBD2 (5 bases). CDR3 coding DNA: TGTGCCACCAGTGATAGGAGGGATACGCAGTATTTT. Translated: CATSDRRDTQYF.